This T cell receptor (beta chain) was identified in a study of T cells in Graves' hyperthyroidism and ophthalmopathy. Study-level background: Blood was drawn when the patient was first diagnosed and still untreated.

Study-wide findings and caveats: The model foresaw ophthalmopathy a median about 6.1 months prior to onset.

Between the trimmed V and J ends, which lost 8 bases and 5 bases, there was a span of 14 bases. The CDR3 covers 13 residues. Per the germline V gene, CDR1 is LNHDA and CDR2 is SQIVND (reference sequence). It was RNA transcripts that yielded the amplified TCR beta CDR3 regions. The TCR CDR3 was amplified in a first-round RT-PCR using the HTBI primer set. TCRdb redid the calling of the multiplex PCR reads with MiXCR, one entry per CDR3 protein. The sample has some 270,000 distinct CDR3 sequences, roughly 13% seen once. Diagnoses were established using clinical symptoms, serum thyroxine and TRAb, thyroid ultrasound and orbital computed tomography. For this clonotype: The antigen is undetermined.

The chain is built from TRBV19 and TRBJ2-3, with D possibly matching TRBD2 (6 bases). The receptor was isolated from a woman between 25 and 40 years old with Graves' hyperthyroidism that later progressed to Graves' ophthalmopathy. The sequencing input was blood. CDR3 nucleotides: TGTGCCAGTCTCGGGAGAATCCAAGATACGCAGTATTTT. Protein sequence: CASLGRIQDTQYF.